This T cell receptor (beta chain) was sequenced during a study of identical twins. Overall study findings and caveats: Cord blood beta clonotypes that were abundant carried fewer insertions, and memory repertoires showed no such trend. Potential partial confounding of zero-insertion analyses by invariant MAIT and iNKT cells was noted.

Template switching introduced a universal primer site, and the cDNA bore unique molecular identifiers. TCRdb reprocessed the 5' RACE reads via MiXCR and lists one record per CDR3 protein. The sample includes a few hundred thousand distinct CDR3 sequences, 6.5% of them seen just once. This clonotype was observed a few times. The antigen is not known. Germline CDR1 is SGHRS and CDR2 is YFSETQ. This CDR3 is 15 amino acids long. Trimming cost V 5 bases and J 2 bases; bases outside gene matches: 3. The sample was also linked to a second study, of T cells expressing NK-cell markers.

This chain joins TRBV5-1 and TRBJ2-1; TRBD2 matches at 11 bases. Material: CD8+ T cells sorted from blood. This receptor was identified in a woman aged 18-29 years in good health. This chain's CDR3 is CASRLAGEAYNEQFF. Here the CDR3 DNA reads TGCGCCAGCAGACTAGCGGGAGAGGCCTACAATGAGCAGTTCTTC.